Listed below are T cell receptor beta chains from one sample, sequenced in a study of cytomegalovirus exposure and HLA in healthy donors. TCRdb keeps only in-frame clones here, not all; method: immunoSEQ multiplex PCR. The sample has 150,000 or so clones. Material: PBMCs. These receptors were taken from a woman aged 50 to 65 in good health and CMV-seronegative. CDR3s include the opening cysteine and the closing phenylalanine or tryptophan. Each record gives: J gene, V gene, CDR3 protein.

>TRBJ1-4|TRBV4-2
CATRQGTNEKLFF
>TRBJ2-3|TRBV19
CASSIDLASGSTDTQYF
>TRBJ2-1|TRBV5-1
CASSLEGRGQSDEQFF
>TRBJ2-7|TRBV2
CATSEDRGYEQYF
>TRBJ1-1|TRBV29-1
CSVPGRKMNTEAFF
>TRBJ1-2|TRBV27
CASSLNRVGGYTF
>TRBJ2-2|TRBV5-1
CASSLSDENTGELFF
>TRBJ2-7|TRBV5-1
CASRSRGAPLFEQYF
>TRBJ1-2|TRBV4-2
CASSQSDRVSYGYTF
>TRBJ2-2|TRBV20-1
CSALYGELFF
>TRBJ1-2|TRBV4-2
CASSQDRVDYGYTF
>TRBJ2-1|TRBV6-1
CASSSLLAGGGGQFF
>TRBJ1-5|TRBV6-5
CASSYLGQGKDQPQHF
>TRBJ2-2|TRBV6-1
CASILRGAGTGELFF
>TRBJ2-7|TRBV4-1
CASSPGLGQVKNEQYF
>TRBJ2-1|TRBV4-2
CASSHSGASNNEQFF
>TRBJ1-2|TRBV27
CASSSLGGPNYGYTF
>TRBJ1-6|TRBV5-8
CASSHPAGHNSPLHF
>TRBJ2-5|TRBV2
CAGKAEHFQETQYF
>TRBJ2-3|TRBV5-1
CASSYELAGGTDTQYF
>TRBJ2-7|TRBV11-2
CASSFVRVPYEQYF
>TRBJ2-7|TRBV7-9
CASSSKGGPYEQYF
>TRBJ2-1|TRBV11-3
CASSRTSGVNEQFF
>TRBJ2-5|TRBV28
CASSVGGVETQYF
>TRBJ1-5|TRBV4-3
CASSPSSYQPQHF
>TRBJ1-2|TRBV4-1
CASSQGGSRDSHYGYTF
>TRBJ2-2|TRBV5-1
CASSLSGRGRKGELFF
>TRBJ1-1|TRBV6-5
CASSYWGTQNTEAFF
>TRBJ2-7|TRBV5-5
CASSFVPQGSYEQYF
>TRBJ1-4|TRBV2
CASTGYGEKLFF
>TRBJ1-5|TRBV5-1
CASSLEGAAAGPQHF
>TRBJ2-7|TRBV27
CASSFGQGDYEQYF
>TRBJ2-7|TRBV6-5
CASSYGRASSYEQYF
>TRBJ1-2|TRBV19
CASSESGQTNYGYTF
>TRBJ2-3|TRBV7-9
CASSKGLASTDTQYF
>TRBJ1-5|TRBV4-3
CASSQDLPGQPQHF
>TRBJ1-4|TRBV6-5
CASSYSRGDHNEKLFF
>TRBJ2-7|TRBV25-1
CASSDLRGYEQYF
>TRBJ2-1|TRBV7-7
CASSSGVAGGQNEQFF
>TRBJ1-2|TRBV20-1
CSAPQSGYTF
>TRBJ2-1|TRBV10-3
CAIRPTDRGSPYNEQFF
>TRBJ2-3|TRBV5-1
CASSLSAGGNTDTQYF
>TRBJ2-3|TRBV5-4
CASSLGAGGRGDTQYF